The 14 T cell receptor beta chains presented below share a single source sample, sequenced in a study of control samples from healthy donors and cancer patients. Generated by immunoSEQ multiplex PCR, the TCRdb table keeps only in-frame clones and is missing some. The sample includes roughly 95,000 clones, approximately 89% of them seen just once. Sequencing was carried out using blood. These receptors were taken from a woman in her thirties in good health.

V and J are TRBV12-3 or TRBV12-4 and TRBJ1-5, with unresolved D. The CDR3 is 13 amino acids. Trimming removed 5 bases at V and 4 bases at J, with 9 bases between. The CDR3, as DNA: TGTGCCAGCAGTATAAAAACTAATCAGCCCCAGCATTTT. Its protein is CASSIKTNQPQHF.

This clone was counted only a few times. This sequence joins TRBV3-1 (or the pseudogene TRBV3-2) and TRBJ1-4; D gene unclear. Germline CDR1 and CDR2: LGHDT and YNNKEL (reference sequence). V lost 8 bases, J lost 3 bases, and 7 bases lay in between. This CDR3 is 12 amino acids long. The CDR3 is CASGQANEKLFF. CDR3 bases: TGTGCCAGCGGGCAGGCTAATGAAAAACTGTTTTTT.

Written as DNA, the CDR3 is TGTGCCAGCAGTCGGACAGGGTACACCGGGGAGCTGTTTTTT. This codes for CASSRTGYTGELFF. The V gene is TRBV11-3, the J gene TRBJ2-2; 8 bases line up with TRBD1. The CDR3 runs to 14 residues. V lost 6 bases to trimming and J lost 3 bases; unmatched junction nucleotides: 3. The V gene's germline CDR1 is SGHNT and CDR2 YENEEA. Full variable domain (remainder filled in from reference TRBV11-3 and TRBJ2-2): EAGVVQSPRYKIIEKKQPVAFWCNPISGHNTLYWYLQNLGQGPELLIRYENEEAVDDSQLPKDRFSAERLKGVDSTLKIQPAELGDSAVYLCASSRTGYTGELFFGEGSRLTVL.

This rearrangement joins TRBV5-6 to TRBJ1-2, with a weak D call TRBD1 (6 bases). Germline-derived CDR1 and CDR2 are SGHDT and YYEEEE. The ends were cut back, 5 bases at V and 0 bases at J, with 17 bases in the middle. The CDR3 extends over 16 amino acids. The CDR3 DNA sequence: TGTGCCAGCAGTCGAAACAGGGTATCCCCTAACTATGGCTACACCTTC. It codes for CASSRNRVSPNYGYTF.

This chain connects TRBV7-9 to TRBJ1-5, with D possibly TRBD1 on 5 matching bases. Germline V CDR1 and CDR2: SEHNR, FQNEAQ (reference sequence). Trimming left V 4 bases short and J 4 bases short, with 8 bases between. The CDR3 runs 13 residues. The CDR3 loop reads CASSYDSNQPQHF. In DNA form, the CDR3 reads TGTGCCAGCAGCTACGACAGTAATCAGCCCCAGCATTTT.

The chain combines TRBV7-2 with TRBJ2-7; D is possibly TRBD1 (6 bases). The CDR3 contains 14 residues. Germline V gene lookup returns CDR1 SGHTA and CDR2 FQGNSA. Trimming shortened V by 6 bases and J by 1 base, and 13 bases separated the two germline ends. The CDR3 here is CASSRDTVSYEQYF. CDR3 nucleotides: TGTGCCAGCAGTCGGGACACAGTTTCCTACGAGCAGTACTTC.

The gene calls are TRBV2 and TRBJ1-5, with D possibly being TRBD1 (6 bases). V shed 10 bases and J shed 4 bases, with 11 bases lying between them. CDR1 is SNHLY and CDR2 is FYNNEI in the germline V gene. The CDR3 is made up of 12 amino acids. For the CDR3, the DNA is TGTGCCATCGGGGGGCCGAATCAGCCCCAGCATTTT. As protein: CAIGGPNQPQHF. The entire variable domain, with the rest obtained from reference TRBV2 and TRBJ1-5, is as follows: EPEVTQTPSHQVTQMGQEVILRCVPISNHLYFYWYRQILGQKVEFLVSFYNNEISEKSEIFDDQFSVERPDGSNFTLKIRSTKLEDSAMYFCAIGGPNQPQHFGDGTRLSIL.

J is TRBJ1-2 and V is TRBV7-8, with 8 bases matching TRBD1. Germline V CDR1 and CDR2: SGHVS, FQNEAQ. V lost 5 bases, J lost 6 bases, and 8 bases stayed unmatched. The CDR3 is made up of 14 amino acids. In DNA form, the CDR3 reads TGTGCCAGCAGCCCCAGGACAGGGTATGATGGCTACACCTTC. Residues: CASSPRTGYDGYTF.

The chain couples TRBV27 to TRBJ2-2; D is unresolved. V dropped 3 bases and J dropped 6 bases, with 14 bases sitting between them. Germline values: CDR1 MNHEY, CDR2 SMNVEV (reference sequence). CDR3 length: 15 amino acids. CDR3: CASSFLGINAGELFF. The CDR3 DNA is TGTGCCAGCAGTTTTTTAGGGATTAACGCCGGGGAGCTGTTTTTT.

This sequence joins TRBV18 and TRBJ2-4, with 12 nucleotides matching TRBD2. J gave up 0 bases and V 6 bases, and 9 bases lay outside the gene matches. Germline CDR1 KGHSH, CDR2 LQKENI. The CDR3 spans 18 residues. This chain's CDR3 is CASSKLTSGRGAKNIQYF. In DNA, the CDR3 is TGTGCCAGCTCTAAACTGACTAGCGGGAGAGGAGCCAAAAACATTCAGTACTTC.

This clone is a singleton in its sample. The chain links TRBV24-1 to TRBJ2-1; TRBD2 matches 14 bases. With V trimmed by 3 bases and J by 7 bases, 7 bases remained unmatched. This CDR3 region has 17 residues. Germline V lookup: CDR1 KGHDR, CDR2 SFDVKD. The CDR3 DNA is TGTGCCACCAGTGATACACGACTAGCGGGAGGGCGAAATGAGCAGTTCTTC. Translated, it gives CATSDTRLAGGRNEQFF.

The chain employs TRBV5-1 and TRBJ2-7, with 10 bases aligning to TRBD2. Germline CDR1 SGHRS, CDR2 YFSETQ. The V and J ends lost 4 bases and 1 base, in that order; junction bases with no gene match: 8. The CDR3 is 16 residues long. In DNA, the CDR3 is TGCGCCAGCAGCCGGCTAGCGGGAGAACTATCCTACGAGCAGTACTTC. Its translation: CASSRLAGELSYEQYF. The full variable domain, its missing parts supplied by reference TRBV5-1 and TRBJ2-7, is KAGVTQTPRYLIKTRGQQVTLSCSPISGHRSVSWYQQTPGQGLQFLFEYFSETQRNKGNFPGRFSGRQFSNSRSEMNVSTLELGDSALYLCASSRLAGELSYEQYFGPGTRLTVT.

This chain links TRBV11-2 with TRBJ2-4; a possible D gene is TRBD1 (6 bases). From germline, CDR1 is SGHAT and CDR2 FQNNGV. V was shortened by 3 bases and J by 0 bases, with 15 bases between the two germline ends. CDR3 length equals 17 residues. The CDR3 DNA sequence: TGTGCCAGCAGCTTGATGGGGACACTGCTAGCCAAAAACATTCAGTACTTC. It translates to CASSLMGTLLAKNIQYF.

The CDR3: CAWSSTGTVGYGYTF. In DNA, the CDR3 is TGTGCCTGGAGTTCAACCGGGACAGTAGGCTATGGCTACACCTTC. The genes are TRBV30 and TRBJ1-2; 7 bases are shared with TRBD1. Germline assignment: CDR1 GTSNPN and CDR2 SVGIG (reference sequence). After removal of 2 bases from V and 4 bases from J, the junction contained 10 bases not matched to a gene. This CDR3 spans 15 amino acids.